This T cell receptor beta chain was retrieved from a study of cytomegalovirus exposure and HLA in healthy donors. At the level of the study: Some 180 million T cells yielded 100 million or so unique TCR beta sequences in earlier analysis. Study-wide points: Donor immune exposure was known only as CMV serostatus. Both high specificity and high sensitivity reportedly marked the classifier's diagnosis of cytomegalovirus status.

The length of the CDR3 is 15 residues. Per the germline V gene, CDR1 is SGHRS and CDR2 is YFSETQ. Trimming took 4 bases from V and 9 from J; bases not matched to a gene: 11. On this clone itself: Its antigen is not known.

The PCR used 60 Vbeta and 13 Jbeta primers. Measured with immunoSEQ multiplex PCR; TCRdb has only the in-frame clones, and not every one. The sample shows some 180,000 clones, 80% of them seen only once. Sequenced material: PBMCs. The clonotype was recovered from a male donor in good health and CMV-seronegative. This chain connects TRBV5-1 to TRBJ2-2; 8 bases line up with TRBD2. CDR3 residues: CASSLSIGGDRELFF. In DNA, the CDR3 is TGCGCCAGCAGCCTATCAATCGGGGGGGACAGGGAGCTGTTTTTT.